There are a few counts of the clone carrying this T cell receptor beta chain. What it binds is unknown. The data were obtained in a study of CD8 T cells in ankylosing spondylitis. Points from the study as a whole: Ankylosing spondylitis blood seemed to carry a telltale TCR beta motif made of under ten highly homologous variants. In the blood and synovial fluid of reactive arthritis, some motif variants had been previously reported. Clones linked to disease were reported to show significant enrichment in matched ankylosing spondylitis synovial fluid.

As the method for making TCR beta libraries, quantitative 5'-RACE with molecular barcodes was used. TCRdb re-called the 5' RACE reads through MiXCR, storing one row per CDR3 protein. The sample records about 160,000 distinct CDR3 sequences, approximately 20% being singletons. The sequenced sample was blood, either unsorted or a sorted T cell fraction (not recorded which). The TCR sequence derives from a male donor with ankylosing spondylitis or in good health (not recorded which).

In DNA form, the CDR3 reads TGCGCCAGCAGCTGGATGAACACTGAAGCTTTCTTT. Translating gives CASSWMNTEAFF. The gene calls are TRBV4-1 and TRBJ1-1; D is uncertain. The CDR3 runs to 12 residues. V was pared by 5 bases and J by 0 bases, with 4 bases between. Germline-derived CDR1 and CDR2 are MGHRA and YSYEKL.